The rows below give T cell receptor beta chains drawn from one sample of a study of vaccination and CD4 T cells after COVID-19. These receptors' targets are unknown. TCRdb processed the PCR reads anew with MiXCR; each CDR3 protein has one entry. The sample carries approximately 19,000 distinct CDR3 sequences, around 50% recorded once. The sample comprised CD4+ T cells from blood, cultured in vitro. The source is a human donor who had recovered from COVID-19. The CDR3 runs from the conserved cysteine through the conserved F or W.

v_call cdr3_length cdr3_aa
TRBV2 14 CASSRGPDGNTIYF
TRBV6-2/TRBV6-3 14 CASSSLGLSYGYTF
TRBV20-1 11 CSATDTYEQYF
TRBV20-1 13 CSANPGQGDEQFF
TRBV20-1 14 CSASGPGNTGELFF
TRBV5-1 15 CASSPPEGLTDTQYF
TRBV20-1 15 CSAMPGHSTNEKLFF
TRBV15 17 CATSSLLGQGARYGYTF
TRBV9 16 CASSVDWSPRTDTQYF
TRBV6-1 12 CASSSEGYGYTF
TRBV20-1 14 CSARSGGNTGELFF
TRBV19 13 CASSMRFDQPQHF
TRBV24-1 16 CATPPGGTTKDYGYTF
TRBV11-1 15 CASSHGTEYNSPLHF
TRBV7-3 16 CASSTRGGGTTDTQYF
TRBV6-1 16 CASSEGQGGRRGEQYF
TRBV19 13 CATRTGGNTEAFF
TRBV10-1 15 CASTNSAGDNYGYTF
TRBV4-3 16 CASSQGIASSTDTQYF
TRBV7-2 13 CASSHDRNQPQHF
TRBV19 11 CASGGSYGYTF
TRBV10-3 15 CAISVSSTVGSPLHF
TRBV5-4 16 CASSLRLAGGTDTQYF
TRBV6-5 15 CASSYEGAQNSPLHF
TRBV7-2 15 CASSLAGERTDTQYF
TRBV7-2 18 CASSQVARRGAGLDTQYF
TRBV19 15 CASSPRTSGRSIQYF
TRBV6-1 16 CASKAGHLVGAGEAFF
TRBV6-1 12 CASSPQGSGYTF
TRBV7-9 16 CASSGGGQPPAETQYF
TRBV7-9 16 CASSLTSGQGFTEAFF
TRBV7-2 13 CASSLEKGALAFF
TRBV20-1 15 CSAIDSGRKRNEQFF
TRBV24-1 14 CATSETGAVETQYF
TRBV20-1 13 CSAREVVGEKLFF
TRBV6-1 15 CASRIEGGRVYEQYF
TRBV4-1 15 CASSQGTSLDYEQYF
TRBV10-3 14 CAISSGSFYNEQFF
TRBV10-2 11 CASTDSNEQFF
TRBV3-1 14 CASSQYDWGGGYTF
TRBV7-2 13 CASSGQGAYGYTF
TRBV6-2/TRBV6-3 14 CASSTDGSNQPQHF
TRBV7-2 15 CASSWKGRDTDTQYF
TRBV6-1 12 CASTLYSYEQYF
TRBV7-6 15 CASSLGGQGVDTQYF
TRBV6-1 12 CASGPETYEQYF
TRBV5-1 15 CASSLEGRVWDTQYF